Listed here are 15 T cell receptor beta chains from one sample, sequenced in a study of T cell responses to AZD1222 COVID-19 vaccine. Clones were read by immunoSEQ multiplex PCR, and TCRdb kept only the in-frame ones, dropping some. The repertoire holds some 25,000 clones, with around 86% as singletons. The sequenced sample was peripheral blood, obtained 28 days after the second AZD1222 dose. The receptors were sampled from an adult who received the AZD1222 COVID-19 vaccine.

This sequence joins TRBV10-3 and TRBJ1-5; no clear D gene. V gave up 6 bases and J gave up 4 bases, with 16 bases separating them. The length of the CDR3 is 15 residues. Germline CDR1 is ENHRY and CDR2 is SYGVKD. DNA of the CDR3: TGTGCCATCAGCGAACCGGGGAATCTAAATCAGCCCCAGCATTTT. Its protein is CAISEPGNLNQPQHF.

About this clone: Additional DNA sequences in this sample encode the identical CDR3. The CDR3 region has the DNA TGTGCCAGCAGCGCGACAGGGGACTATGGCTACACCTTC. It encodes CASSATGDYGYTF. This sequence joins TRBV5-4 and TRBJ1-2, with 8 bases aligning to TRBD1. With V trimmed by 4 bases and J by 3 bases, 2 bases remained unmatched. The length of the CDR3 is 13 residues. Germline V gives CDR1 SGHNT, CDR2 YYREEE (reference sequence).

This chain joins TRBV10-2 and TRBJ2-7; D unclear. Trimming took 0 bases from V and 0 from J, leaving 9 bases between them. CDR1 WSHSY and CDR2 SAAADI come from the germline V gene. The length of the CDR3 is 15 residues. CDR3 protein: CASSESVGSSYEQYF. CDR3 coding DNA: TGCGCCAGCAGTGAGTCGGTCGGCAGCTCCTACGAGCAGTACTTC.

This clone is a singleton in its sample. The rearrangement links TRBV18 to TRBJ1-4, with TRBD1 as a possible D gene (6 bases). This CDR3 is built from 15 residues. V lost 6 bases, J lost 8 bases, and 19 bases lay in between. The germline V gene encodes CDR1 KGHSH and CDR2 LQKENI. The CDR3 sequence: CASSHGTPRGEKLFF. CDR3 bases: TGTGCCAGCTCCCACGGGACACCCCGAGGGGAAAAACTGTTTTTT.

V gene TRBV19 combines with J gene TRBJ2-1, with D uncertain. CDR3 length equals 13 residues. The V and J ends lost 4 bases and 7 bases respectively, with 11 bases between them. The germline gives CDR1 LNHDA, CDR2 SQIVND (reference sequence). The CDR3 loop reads CASSRSRVNEQFF. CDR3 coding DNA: TGTGCCAGTAGTAGGAGCCGAGTAAATGAGCAGTTCTTC.

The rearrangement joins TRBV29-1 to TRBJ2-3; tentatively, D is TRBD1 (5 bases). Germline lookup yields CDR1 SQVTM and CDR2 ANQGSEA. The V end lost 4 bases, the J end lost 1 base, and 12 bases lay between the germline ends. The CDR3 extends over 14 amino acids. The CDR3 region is CSVGTGFGTDTQYF. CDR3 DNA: TGCAGCGTTGGAACAGGCTTCGGCACAGATACGCAGTATTTT.

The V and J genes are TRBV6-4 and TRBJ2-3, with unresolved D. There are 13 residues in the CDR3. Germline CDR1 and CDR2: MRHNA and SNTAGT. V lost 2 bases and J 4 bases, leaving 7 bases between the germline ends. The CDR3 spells CASSDTESDTQYF. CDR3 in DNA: TGTGCCAGCAGTGACACGGAATCAGATACGCAGTATTTT.

CDR3 sequence: CASSQSNRQGCNQPQHF. The CDR3 DNA reads as TGCGCCAGCAGTCAATCGAATAGACAGGGTTGCAATCAGCCCCAGCATTTT. The V gene is TRBV23-1, the J gene TRBJ1-5; 7 bases are a match to TRBD1. TRBV23-1 is known as an ORF, though its function is uncertain. Germline trimming cut 0 bases from V and 2 bases from J; bases unmatched to any gene: 7. The CDR3 is made up of 17 amino acids.

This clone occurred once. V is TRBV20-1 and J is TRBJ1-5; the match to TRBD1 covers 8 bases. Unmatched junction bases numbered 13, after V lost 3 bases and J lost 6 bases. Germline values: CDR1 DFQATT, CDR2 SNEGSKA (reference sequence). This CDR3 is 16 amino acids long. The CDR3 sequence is CSASPGGRGRIQPQHF. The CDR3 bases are TGCAGTGCTAGTCCCGGGGGCAGGGGGCGAATTCAGCCCCAGCATTTT.

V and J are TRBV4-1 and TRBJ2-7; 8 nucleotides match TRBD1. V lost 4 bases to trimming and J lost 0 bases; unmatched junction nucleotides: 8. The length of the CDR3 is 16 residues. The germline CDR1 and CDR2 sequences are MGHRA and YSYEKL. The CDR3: CASSPGQGPSSYEQYF. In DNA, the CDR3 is TGCGCCAGCAGCCCTGGACAGGGCCCGAGCTCCTACGAGCAGTACTTC.

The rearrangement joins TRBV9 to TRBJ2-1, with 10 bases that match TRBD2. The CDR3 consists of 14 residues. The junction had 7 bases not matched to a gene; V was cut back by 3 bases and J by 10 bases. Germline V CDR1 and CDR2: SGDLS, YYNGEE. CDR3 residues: CASSGLSGRGEQFF. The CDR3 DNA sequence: TGTGCCAGCAGCGGCTTGAGCGGGAGGGGGGAGCAGTTCTTC.

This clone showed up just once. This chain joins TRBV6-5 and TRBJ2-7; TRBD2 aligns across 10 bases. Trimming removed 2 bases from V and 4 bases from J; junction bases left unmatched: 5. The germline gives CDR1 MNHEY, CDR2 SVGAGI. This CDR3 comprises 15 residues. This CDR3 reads CASSYLGSGRYEQYF. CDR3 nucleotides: TGTGCCAGCAGTTACCTGGGTAGCGGGAGGTACGAGCAGTACTTC.

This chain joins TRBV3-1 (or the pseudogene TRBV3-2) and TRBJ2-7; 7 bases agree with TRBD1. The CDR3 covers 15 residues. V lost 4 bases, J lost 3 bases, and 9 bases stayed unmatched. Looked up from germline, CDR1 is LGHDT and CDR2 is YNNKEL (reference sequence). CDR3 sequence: CASSPRDSTNYEQYF. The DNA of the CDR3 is TGTGCCAGCAGCCCCCGGGACAGCACGAACTACGAGCAGTACTTC.

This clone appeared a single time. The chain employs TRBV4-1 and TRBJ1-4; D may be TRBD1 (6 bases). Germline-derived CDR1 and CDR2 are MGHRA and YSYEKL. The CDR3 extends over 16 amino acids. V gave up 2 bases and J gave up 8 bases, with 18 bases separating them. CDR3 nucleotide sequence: TGCGCCAGCAGCCAATCCCCTGGCTCTAGGGGGGAAAAACTGTTTTTT. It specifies CASSQSPGSRGEKLFF.

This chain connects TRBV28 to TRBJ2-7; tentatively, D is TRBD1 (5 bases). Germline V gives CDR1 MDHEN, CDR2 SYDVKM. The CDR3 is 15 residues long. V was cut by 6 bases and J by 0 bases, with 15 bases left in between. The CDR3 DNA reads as TGTGCCAGCAGACTCGGACAAGGTTCCTCCTACGAGCAGTACTTC. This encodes CASRLGQGSSYEQYF.